The T cell receptor (beta chain) under discussion was sequenced for a study of blood T cell repertoires in COVID-19. The overall study: Sites across the United States, Italy and Spain contributed samples from acute and convalescent COVID-19. The cDNA or gDNA used as material had been derived from T cells, B-cell-depleted T cells, or PBMCs.

The germline gives CDR1 DFQATT, CDR2 SNEGSKA (reference sequence). V lost 3 bases, J lost 4 bases, and 13 bases lay in between. The CDR3 is 13 residues long. This clone turned up a few times. As processed by the authors: The assay estimated nucleated cells by amplifying reference gene primers. This table comes from immunoSEQ multiplex PCR, and its TCRdb copy is limited to in-frame clones, with some not included. The V and J calls and clone size are taken from that table; D and trimming were inferred from the DNA. The sample comprises a few hundred thousand clones, 80% to 90% of which are singletons, and less than 11% rests with the top ten. One Seattle source followed patients from active infection through their disease course.

The chain couples TRBV20-1 to TRBJ2-7; D may be TRBD2 (5 bases). The sequence was obtained from a young woman with COVID-19, enrolled during active disease. Sequencing used peripheral blood. CDR3: CSASSGDAYEQYF. The CDR3 DNA is TGCAGTGCTAGTTCCGGGGATGCGTACGAGCAGTACTTC.